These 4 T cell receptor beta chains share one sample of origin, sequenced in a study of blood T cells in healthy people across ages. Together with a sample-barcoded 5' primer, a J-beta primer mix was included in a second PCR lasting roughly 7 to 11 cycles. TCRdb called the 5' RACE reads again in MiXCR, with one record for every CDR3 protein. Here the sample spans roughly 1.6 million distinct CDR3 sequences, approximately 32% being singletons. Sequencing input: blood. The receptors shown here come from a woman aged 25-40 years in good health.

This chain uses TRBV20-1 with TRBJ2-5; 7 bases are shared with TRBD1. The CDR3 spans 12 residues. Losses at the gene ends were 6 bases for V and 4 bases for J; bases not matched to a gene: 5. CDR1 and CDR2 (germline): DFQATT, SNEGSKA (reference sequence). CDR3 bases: TGCAGTGCCAAGACAGGGATAGAGACCCAGTACTTC. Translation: CSAKTGIETQYF.

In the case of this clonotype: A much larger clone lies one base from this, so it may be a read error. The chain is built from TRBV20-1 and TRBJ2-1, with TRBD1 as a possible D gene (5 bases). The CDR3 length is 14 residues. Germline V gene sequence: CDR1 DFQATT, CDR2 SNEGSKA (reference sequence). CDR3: CSARDGASYSEQFF. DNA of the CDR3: TGCAGTGCTAGAGATGGGGCCTCCTACAGTGAGCAGTTCTTC.

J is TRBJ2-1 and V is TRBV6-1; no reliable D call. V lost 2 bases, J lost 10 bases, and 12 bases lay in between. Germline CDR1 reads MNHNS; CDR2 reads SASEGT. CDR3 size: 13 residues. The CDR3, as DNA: TGTGCCAGCAGTGAACCCGGGCTCCGGGAGCAGTTCTTC. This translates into CASSEPGLREQFF.

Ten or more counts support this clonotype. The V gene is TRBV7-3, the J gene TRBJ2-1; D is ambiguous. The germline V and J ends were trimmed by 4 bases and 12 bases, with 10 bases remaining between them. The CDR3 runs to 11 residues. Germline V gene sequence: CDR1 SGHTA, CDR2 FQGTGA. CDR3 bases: TGTGCCAGCAGCTACAACTTCGTGCAGTTCTTC. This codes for CASSYNFVQFF.